Here is one TCR beta chain with its context. It was with unique molecular identifiers that the TCRbeta library was prepared. TCRdb re-derived calls from the PCR reads in MiXCR, one entry per CDR3 protein. The table shows roughly 500,000 distinct CDR3 sequences, with 30% to 35% occurring only once. These data come from a study of T-cell reconstitution after alpha-beta-depleted transplantation in children. This CDR3 has 14 residues. The germline CDR1 and CDR2 sequences are MNHNS and SASEGT. V was shortened by 4 bases and J by 10 bases, with 17 bases between the two germline ends. This TCR came from a human donor who donated a stem cell graft to a child with aplastic anemia. The chain joins TRBV6-1 to TRBJ2-4; a weak D match, TRBD2 (5 bases). Source: PBMCs from the stem cell graft donor, taken from the stem cell graft. CDR3 nucleotides: TGTGCCAGCAGTGCCGGGATCCCCCAACCGATTCAGTACTTC. Amino acid sequence: CASSAGIPQPIQYF.